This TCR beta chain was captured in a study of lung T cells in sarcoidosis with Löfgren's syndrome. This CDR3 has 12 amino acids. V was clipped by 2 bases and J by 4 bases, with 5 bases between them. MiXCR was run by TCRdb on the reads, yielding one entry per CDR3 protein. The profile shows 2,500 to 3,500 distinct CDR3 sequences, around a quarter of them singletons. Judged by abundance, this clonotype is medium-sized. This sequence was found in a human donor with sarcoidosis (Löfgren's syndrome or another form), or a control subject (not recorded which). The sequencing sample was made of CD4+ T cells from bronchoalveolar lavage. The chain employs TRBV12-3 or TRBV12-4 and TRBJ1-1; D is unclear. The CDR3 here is CASSLSGTEAFF. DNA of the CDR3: TGTGCCAGCAGTTTATCAGGCACTGAAGCTTTCTTT.